The 27 T cell receptor beta chains reported below all come from one sample, sequenced in a study of read filtering for tumor transcriptome and immune sequencing. The library was built from about 400 ng RNA with molecular barcoded adaptors for alpha/delta and beta/gamma chains. TCRdb analysed the reads with MiXCR anew, one entry per CDR3 protein. The table has 40,000 or so distinct CDR3 sequences, around 15% seen once. Sequencing used a population of CD138-negative cells sorted from bone marrow. The receptors originated from a donor aged 40 or older with multiple myeloma.

Ten or more counts support this clonotype. This chain uses TRBV6-6 with TRBJ1-4; D perhaps matches TRBD1 (6 bases). Per the germline V gene, CDR1 is MNHNY and CDR2 is SVGAGI (reference sequence). There are 14 residues in the CDR3. The germline V and J ends were trimmed by 5 bases and 5 bases, with 12 bases remaining between them. The CDR3 reads CASSPVQGNEKLFF. CDR3 DNA: TGTGCCAGCAGTCCGGTTCAGGGGAATGAAAAACTGTTTTTT.

This clonotype is labeled as medium-sized. The chain combines TRBV29-1 with TRBJ2-1; D call uncertain. This CDR3 is built from 12 residues. V was trimmed by 8 bases and J by 6 bases, leaving 14 bases between them. CDR1 SQVTM and CDR2 ANQGSEA come from the germline V gene. The CDR3 region is CSILDVGNEQFF. The CDR3 DNA reads TGCAGCATCCTGGATGTGGGCAATGAGCAGTTCTTC.

This clonotype has at least ten counts. The chain carries TRBV20-1 and TRBJ2-5; TRBD2 matches 8 bases. V was clipped by 6 bases and J by 1 base; unmatched bases: 7. The germline V gene has CDR1 DFQATT and CDR2 SNEGSKA (reference sequence). The CDR3 has 14 residues. The CDR3 DNA sequence: TGCAGTGCCCGGGGGGGGCTCGTCCAAGAGACCCAGTACTTC. Amino acid sequence: CSARGGLVQETQYF.

This clonotype has just a few counts. This may be a read error, as it is one base from a much larger clone. V gene TRBV7-9 combines with J gene TRBJ1-1, with TRBD1 identical over 7 bases. Unmatched junction bases numbered 13, after V lost 5 bases and J lost 1 base. The CDR3 length is 17 residues. Per germline, CDR1 SEHNR and CDR2 FQNEAQ (reference sequence). CDR3 sequence (DNA): TGTGCCAGCAGCCCTCGGGACAGCTCATTGGGGAACACTGAAGCTTTCTTT. It translates to CASSPRDSSLGNTEAFF.

This clonotype was counted at least ten times. At one end, the junction sequence differs from germline, possibly due to a read error. This chain connects TRBV29-1 to TRBJ2-7; 7 bases align to TRBD1. The CDR3 contains 13 residues. Germline CDR1 and CDR2: SQVTM and ANQGSEA. CDR3 sequence: CGVEDIGGMGQYF. DNA of the CDR3: TGCGGCGTTGAAGACATAGGGGGCATGGGGCAGTACTTC.

This clonotype was counted only a few times. V is TRBV6-1 and J is TRBJ1-6, with D tentatively TRBD1 (5 bases). Germline V gene sequence: CDR1 MNHNS, CDR2 SASEGT. Trimming stripped 10 bases from V and 6 bases from J, with 16 bases between. The CDR3 consists of 14 residues. CDR3 sequence: CAISIDSVNSPLHF. CDR3 DNA: TGTGCCATCTCTATCGACAGCGTTAATTCACCCCTCCACTTT.

The table lists this clonotype with many counts. This sequence joins TRBV20-1 and TRBJ2-3; maybe TRBD2 (5 bases). The length of the CDR3 is 13 residues. CDR1 and CDR2 (germline): DFQATT, SNEGSKA (reference sequence). The ends were cut back, 6 bases at V and 0 bases at J, with 10 bases in the middle. In DNA, the CDR3 is TGCAGTGCCCTGGTAGCGAGCACAGATACGCAGTATTTT. This translates into CSALVASTDTQYF.

This clonotype was seen repeatedly, ten times or more. This sequence joins TRBV18 and TRBJ1-5, with a tentative D call TRBD1 (5 bases). Trimming took 1 base from V and 4 from J, leaving 5 bases between them. The CDR3 length is 13 residues. The V gene's germline CDR1 is KGHSH and CDR2 LQKENI. The CDR3 here is CASSPQGNQPQHF. The CDR3 bases are TGTGCCAGCTCACCACAGGGGAATCAGCCCCAGCATTTT.

This clonotype has ten or more counts. The chain is built from TRBV10-1 and TRBJ1-1, with D maybe TRBD1 (5 bases). This CDR3 spans 11 amino acids. Germline values: CDR1 WNHNN, CDR2 SYGVQD (reference sequence). Trimming took 3 bases from V and 12 from J, leaving 11 bases between them. The DNA of the CDR3 is TGCGCCAGCAGTGACCAGGGTACGTCTTTCTTT. Its protein is CASSDQGTSFF.

The chain carries TRBV7-2 and TRBJ2-1; D may be TRBD2 (6 bases). V was pared by 5 bases and J by 7 bases, with 12 bases between. The CDR3 loop spans 13 amino acids. Germline CDR1 and CDR2: SGHTA and FQGNSA. The DNA of the CDR3 is TGTGCCAGCAGCGTAGGAGGGCCGAATGAGCAGTTCTTC. Translating it yields CASSVGGPNEQFF.

This clonotype was detected ten times or more. The chain is built from TRBV5-1 and TRBJ2-7, with D uncertain. Germline V gives CDR1 SGHRS, CDR2 YFSETQ. V lost 0 bases and J lost 2, with 9 bases in between. The CDR3 has 14 residues. The CDR3 DNA reads TGCGCCAGCAGCTTGGATGGGCGGCCCTACGAGCAGTACTTC. Protein sequence: CASSLDGRPYEQYF. Combining the CDR3 with reference TRBV5-1 and TRBJ2-7 gives the whole variable domain KAGVTQTPRYLIKTRGQQVTLSCSPISGHRSVSWYQQTPGQGLQFLFEYFSETQRNKGNFPGRFSGRQFSNSRSEMNVSTLELGDSALYLCASSLDGRPYEQYFGPGTRLTVT.

As regards this clonotype: It may be a read error: a sequence one base away is much more abundant. The chain links TRBV7-2 to TRBJ2-2; possible D gene TRBD2, 5 bases. Germline CDR1 is SGHTA and CDR2 is FQGNSA. The CDR3 consists of 11 residues. The CDR3 protein is CASSLYGELSF. In DNA form, the CDR3 reads TGTGCCAGCAGCTTATACGGGGAGCTGTCTTTT.

Ten or more counts support this clonotype. CDR3 residues: CASSQDGPNQPQHF. The DNA of the CDR3 is TGTGCCAGCAGCCAAGACGGTCCTAATCAGCCCCAGCATTTT. The chain carries TRBV3-1 and TRBJ1-5, with no clear D. The CDR3 consists of 14 residues. The germline gives CDR1 LGHDT, CDR2 YNNKEL (reference sequence). The ends were cut back, 0 bases at V and 4 bases at J, with 7 bases in the middle.

The count of this clonotype is one. One base away lies a much larger clone, so this may be a sequencing read error. Since no conserved phenylalanine or tryptophan closes the CDR3, a read error is the likely cause. The chain uses TRBV11-2 and TRBJ2-1; D ambiguous. The CDR3 covers 16 residues. Deletions cut 1 base from V and 0 bases from J, with 10 bases between. Germline-derived CDR1 and CDR2 are SGHAT and FQNNGV. The CDR3 here is CASSLVNPSSYNEQFL. The CDR3 DNA sequence: TGTGCCAGCAGCTTAGTTAACCCGAGCTCCTACAATGAGCAGTTCCTC.

This clonotype appeared a single time. Because it lacks the conserved phenylalanine or tryptophan at the end, this CDR3 is likely a read error. The V gene is TRBV12-3 or TRBV12-4, the J gene TRBJ2-5; D uncertain. V was cut by 6 bases and J by 5 bases, with 22 bases left in between. There are 16 residues in the CDR3. CDR3 amino acids: CASSRPRTTLGETQYL. CDR3 DNA sequence: TGTGCCAGCAGCCGTCCCAGGACCACGCTGGGGGAGACCCAGTACCTC.

This clonotype was seen many times. The CDR3 nucleotides are TGTGCCAGCAGCCGCCCCTGGACTGACACCGGGGAGCTGTTTTTT. As protein: CASSRPWTDTGELFF. The V and J genes are TRBV28 and TRBJ2-2, with D perhaps matching TRBD2 (5 bases). This CDR3 has 15 residues. In germline, CDR1 is MDHEN, CDR2 SYDVKM. Deletions cut 6 bases from V and 3 bases from J, with 14 bases between.

This clonotype was detected many times. The rearrangement joins TRBV4-3 to TRBJ1-1; D is uncertain. This CDR3 comprises 13 residues. Germline-derived CDR1 and CDR2 are LGHNA and YSLEER. V was pared by 4 bases and J by 5 bases, with 11 bases between. In DNA form, the CDR3 reads TGCGCCAGCAGCCGAAGGGCGGGGACTGAAGCTTTCTTT. As protein: CASSRRAGTEAFF.

This clonotype has at least ten counts. This sequence joins TRBV12-3 or TRBV12-4 and TRBJ1-1; D is unclear. This CDR3 spans 13 amino acids. The V gene lost 7 bases and the J gene lost 6 bases, with 15 bases spanning the gap. The CDR3 sequence is CASTSPVESEAFF. The CDR3 DNA follows: TGTGCCAGCACCTCTCCCGTGGAGTCTGAAGCTTTCTTT.

This chain connects TRBV4-1 to TRBJ1-2; weak D call: TRBD1 (5 bases). Germline V CDR1 and CDR2: MGHRA, YSYEKL. The CDR3 totals 15 residues. Trimming took off 3 bases at V and 3 bases at J, with 14 bases between the two ends. DNA for the CDR3: TGCGCCAGCAGCCAGCCCGGGGGGACTTACTATGGCTACACCTTC. Translation: CASSQPGGTYYGYTF.

This clonotype was seen many times. The rearrangement uses TRBV2 and TRBJ1-2, with no clear D. V was clipped by 4 bases and J by 5 bases, with 11 bases between them. CDR1 is SNHLY, CDR2 FYNNEI, per germline. There are 13 residues in the CDR3. Written as DNA, the CDR3 is TGTGCCAGCAGTGCGAACAGCGATTATGGCTACACCTTC. Its protein product is CASSANSDYGYTF.

The table lists this clonotype with many counts. The chain joins TRBV20-1 to TRBJ2-7, with 12 bases fitting TRBD2. With V trimmed by 6 bases and J by 2 bases, 8 bases remained unmatched. The CDR3 runs 15 residues. Per germline, CDR1 DFQATT and CDR2 SNEGSKA (reference sequence). For the CDR3, the DNA is TGCAGTGCCCGCCCCCTAGCGGGGGGGACCTACGAGCAGTACTTC. Its translation: CSARPLAGGTYEQYF.

V gene TRBV19 combines with J gene TRBJ2-7, with TRBD1 identical over 9 bases. CDR1 is LNHDA and CDR2 is SQIVND in the germline V gene (reference sequence). Trimming took 5 bases from V and 5 from J; bases not matched to a gene: 10. This CDR3 spans 15 amino acids. The CDR3: CASSSIRDRAHEQYF. The CDR3 nucleotides are TGTGCCAGTAGTTCCATCCGGGACAGGGCCCACGAGCAGTACTTC.

This clonotype was picked up many times. This chain joins TRBV5-1 and TRBJ2-2; 10 positions agree with TRBD1. The trim removed 5 bases at V and 4 bases at J, leaving 20 bases unmatched. This CDR3 spans 20 amino acids. Germline loops: CDR1 SGHRS, CDR2 YFSETQ. The CDR3 DNA sequence: TGCGCCAGCAGTTTTTCCCGACAGGGGGCGCCGGTTCCAGGCACCGGGGAGCTGTTTTTT. Translation: CASSFSRQGAPVPGTGELFF.

The chain has TRBV12-3 or TRBV12-4 and TRBJ1-1; 7 positions match TRBD1. The CDR3 has 14 residues. V shed 5 bases and J 6 bases; nucleotides not matched to a gene: 9. CDR3 in amino acids: CASSPTGEGAEAFF. The CDR3 DNA sequence: TGTGCCAGCAGTCCTACAGGGGAAGGGGCTGAAGCTTTCTTT.

This clonotype came up many times. The CDR3 here is CASSEHNNEQFF. The DNA for the CDR3 is TGTGCCAGCAGTGAACATAACAATGAGCAGTTCTTC. This rearrangement joins TRBV6-2 or TRBV6-3 to TRBJ2-1; no clear D gene. V was shortened by 5 bases and J by 5 bases, with 7 bases between the two germline ends. The germline gives CDR1 MNHEY, CDR2 SVGEGT. The CDR3 has 12 residues.

This clonotype was seen ten or more times. The rearrangement uses TRBV27 and TRBJ2-7, with D tentatively TRBD1 (6 bases). Trimming cost V 3 bases and J 2 bases, with 20 bases left between them. Germline CDR1 is MNHEY and CDR2 is SMNVEV (reference sequence). The CDR3 length is 17 residues. CDR3 in amino acids: CASSFLDSDLVPYEQYF. The CDR3 bases are TGTGCCAGCAGTTTTCTGGACAGCGACCTGGTGCCCTACGAGCAGTACTTC.

This clonotype was seen repeatedly, ten times or more. The J gene is TRBJ2-2, the V gene TRBV20-1, with 7 bases matching TRBD2. Germline lookup yields CDR1 DFQATT and CDR2 SNEGSKA (reference sequence). The CDR3 sequence is 14 residues long. J gave up 3 bases and V 5 bases, and 6 bases lay outside the gene matches. CDR3 sequence reads: CSAPVSGYTGELFF. CDR3 bases: TGCAGTGCTCCGGTTAGCGGGTACACCGGGGAGCTGTTTTTT.